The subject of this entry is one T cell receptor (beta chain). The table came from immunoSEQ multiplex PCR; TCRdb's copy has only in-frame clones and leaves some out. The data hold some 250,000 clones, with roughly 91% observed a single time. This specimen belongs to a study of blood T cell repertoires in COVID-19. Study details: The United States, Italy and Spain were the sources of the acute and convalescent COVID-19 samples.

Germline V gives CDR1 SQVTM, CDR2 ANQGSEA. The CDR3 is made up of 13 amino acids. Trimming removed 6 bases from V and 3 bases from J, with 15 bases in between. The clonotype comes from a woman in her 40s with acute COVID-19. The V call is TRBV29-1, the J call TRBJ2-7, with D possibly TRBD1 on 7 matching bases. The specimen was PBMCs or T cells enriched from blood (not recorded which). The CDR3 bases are TGCAGCGTGGAGGGGGCGGAACACTACGAGCAGTACTTC. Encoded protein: CSVEGAEHYEQYF.